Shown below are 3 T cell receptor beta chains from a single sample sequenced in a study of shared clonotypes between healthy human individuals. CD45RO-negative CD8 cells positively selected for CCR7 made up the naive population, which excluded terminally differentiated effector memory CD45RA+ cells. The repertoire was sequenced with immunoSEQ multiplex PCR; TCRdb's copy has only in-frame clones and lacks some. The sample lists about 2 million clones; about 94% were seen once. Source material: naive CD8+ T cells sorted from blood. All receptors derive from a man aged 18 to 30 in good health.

CDR3 nucleotides: TGTGCCAGCAGTTATTCCCTAGAGGGGAACGAGCAGTACTTC. Its translation is CASSYSLEGNEQYF. The chain has TRBV6-5 and TRBJ2-7, with D perhaps being TRBD1 or TRBD2 (5 bases each). The V end lost 3 bases, the J end lost 5 bases, and 14 bases lay between the germline ends. Germline V gene data show CDR1 as MNHEY and CDR2 as SVGAGI. The CDR3 covers 14 residues.

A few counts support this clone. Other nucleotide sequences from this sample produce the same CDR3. Written as DNA, the CDR3 is TGTGCCAGCAGCTTAACGGGGACTGAAGCTTTCTTT. Its protein is CASSLTGTEAFF. The chain uses TRBV7-9 and TRBJ1-1; D gene ambiguous. Trimming removed 2 bases at V and 5 bases at J, with 6 bases between. From germline, CDR1 is SEHNR and CDR2 FQNEAQ (reference sequence). The CDR3 is 12 amino acids. Complete variable domain (other parts from reference TRBV7-9 and TRBJ1-1): DTGVSQNPRHKITKRGQNVTFRCDPISEHNRLYWYRQTLGQGPEFLTYFQNEAQLEKSRLLSDRFSAERPKGSFSTLEIQRTEQGDSAMYLCASSLTGTEAFFGQGTRLTVV.

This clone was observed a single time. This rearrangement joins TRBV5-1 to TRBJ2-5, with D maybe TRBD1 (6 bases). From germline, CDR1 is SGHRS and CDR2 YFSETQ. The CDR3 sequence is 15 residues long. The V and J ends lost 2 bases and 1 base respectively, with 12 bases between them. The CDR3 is CASSFSHRAQETQYF. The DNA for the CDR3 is TGCGCCAGCAGCTTCAGCCACAGGGCCCAAGAGACCCAGTACTTC.